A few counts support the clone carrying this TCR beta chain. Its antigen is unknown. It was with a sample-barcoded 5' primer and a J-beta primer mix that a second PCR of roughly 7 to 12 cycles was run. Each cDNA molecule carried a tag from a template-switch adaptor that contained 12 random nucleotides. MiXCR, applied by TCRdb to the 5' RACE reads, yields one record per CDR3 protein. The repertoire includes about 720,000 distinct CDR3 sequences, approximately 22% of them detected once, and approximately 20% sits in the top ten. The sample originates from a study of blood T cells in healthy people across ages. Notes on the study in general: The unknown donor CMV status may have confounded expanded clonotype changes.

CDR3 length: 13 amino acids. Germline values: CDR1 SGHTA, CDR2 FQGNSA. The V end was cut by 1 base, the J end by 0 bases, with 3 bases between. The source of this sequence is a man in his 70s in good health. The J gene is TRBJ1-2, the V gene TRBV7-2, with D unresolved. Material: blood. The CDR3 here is CASSLVPNYGYTF. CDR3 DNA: TGTGCCAGCAGCTTAGTACCTAACTATGGCTACACCTTC.